The 3 T cell receptor beta chains in this list originate from one sample, sequenced in a study of OX40 agonist ivuxolimab in advanced cancers. TCRdb keeps only in-frame clones here, not all; method: immunoSEQ multiplex PCR. The sample carries more than 50,000 clones, around 85% recorded once. The sample consisted of CD4+ or CD8+ T cells sorted from blood, taken in a trial of the OX40 agonist ivuxolimab. The receptor source for this set is an adult with an advanced solid tumor such as melanoma, head and neck, liver or kidney cancer.

The chain couples TRBV27 to TRBJ2-4; no clear D. The V gene's germline CDR1 is MNHEY and CDR2 SMNVEV (reference sequence). The CDR3 runs 14 residues. The ends were cut back, 4 bases at V and 3 bases at J, with 10 bases in the middle. The CDR3 DNA reads TGTGCCAGCAGTTCTCCTCTCCTCAAAAACATTCAGTACTTC. Encoded protein: CASSSPLLKNIQYF.

The chain recombines TRBV5-1 with TRBJ2-1; 10 positions match TRBD2. Germline lookup yields CDR1 SGHRS and CDR2 YFSETQ. The V and J ends lost 2 bases and 5 bases, in that order; junction bases with no gene match: 1. The CDR3 contains 14 residues. CDR3 amino acids: CASSFTSGDNEQFF. The CDR3, as DNA: TGCGCCAGCAGCTTCACTAGCGGGGACAATGAGCAGTTCTTC.

The V gene is TRBV2, the J gene TRBJ2-7, with TRBD1 matching 7 bases. Trimming at V came to 6 bases and at J to 3 bases, leaving 5 bases not matched to a gene. Germline values: CDR1 SNHLY, CDR2 FYNNEI. The CDR3 sequence is 13 residues long. CDR3 protein: CASRRDSIYEQYF. CDR3 in DNA: TGTGCCAGCAGAAGGGACAGCATCTACGAGCAGTACTTC.